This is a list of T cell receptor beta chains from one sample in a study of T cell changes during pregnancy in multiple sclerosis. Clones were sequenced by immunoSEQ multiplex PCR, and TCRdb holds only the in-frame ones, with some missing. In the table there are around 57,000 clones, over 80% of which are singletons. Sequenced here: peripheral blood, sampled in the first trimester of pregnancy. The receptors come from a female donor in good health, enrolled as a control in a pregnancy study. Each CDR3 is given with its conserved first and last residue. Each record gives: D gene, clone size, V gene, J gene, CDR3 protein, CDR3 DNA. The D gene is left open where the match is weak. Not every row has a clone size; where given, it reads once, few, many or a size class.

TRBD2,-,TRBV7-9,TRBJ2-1,CASSLEVGLAGGNEQFF,TGTGCCAGCAGCTTGGAGGTGGGACTAGCGGGGGGGAATGAGCAGTTCTTC
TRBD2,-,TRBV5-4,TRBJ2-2,CASSSGGPANTGELFF,TGTGCCAGCAGCTCGGGAGGACCGGCGAACACCGGGGAGCTGTTTTTT
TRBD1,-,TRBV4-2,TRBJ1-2,CASSQPNPGQGSYGYTF,TGTGCCAGCAGCCAGCCGAATCCGGGACAGGGTTCCTATGGCTACACCTTC
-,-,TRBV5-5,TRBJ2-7,CASSLAPNRDTYEQYF,TGTGCCAGCAGCTTGGCTCCGAACAGGGATACCTACGAGCAGTACTTC
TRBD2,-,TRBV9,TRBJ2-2,CASSVGGGTTGELFF,TGTGCCAGCAGCGTAGGGGGGGGGACGACCGGGGAGCTGTTTTTT
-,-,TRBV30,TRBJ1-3,CAWSVVGVDTIYF,TGTGCCTGGAGTGTGGTAGGGGTGGACACCATATATTTT
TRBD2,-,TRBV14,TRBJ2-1,CASSGPGLVYNEQFF,TGTGCCAGCAGCGGGCCGGGACTAGTATACAATGAGCAGTTCTTC
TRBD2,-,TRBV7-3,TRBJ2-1,CASSSTSGGPLEQFF,TGTGCCAGCAGCTCGACTAGCGGGGGCCCCCTGGAGCAGTTCTTC
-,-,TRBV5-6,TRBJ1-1,CASSLGVLAFF,TGTGCCAGCAGCTTGGGAGTTCTTGCTTTCTTT
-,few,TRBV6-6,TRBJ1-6,CASSYGVDRRNSPLHF,TGTGCCAGCAGTTACGGTGTGGATCGGAGGAATTCACCCCTCCACTTT
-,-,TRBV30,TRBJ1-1,CAWQAFPGINTEAFF,TGTGCCTGGCAAGCATTCCCGGGGATTAACACTGAAGCTTTCTTT
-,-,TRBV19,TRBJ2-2,CASSIQAGNTGELFF,TGTGCCAGTAGTATTCAGGCAGGGAACACCGGGGAGCTGTTTTTT
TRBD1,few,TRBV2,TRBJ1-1,CASSLRQGMNTEAFF,TGTGCCAGCAGCCTGAGACAGGGGATGAACACTGAAGCTTTCTTT
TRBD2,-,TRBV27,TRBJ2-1,CASSPGLAGLYNEQFF,TGTGCCAGCAGTCCCGGACTAGCGGGGCTCTACAATGAGCAGTTCTTC
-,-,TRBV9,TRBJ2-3,CASAGRLNTDTQYF,TGTGCCAGCGCTGGGAGATTAAACACAGATACGCAGTATTTT
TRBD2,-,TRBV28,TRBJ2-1,CASTFERENEQFF,TGTGCCAGCACCTTTGAGCGGGAGAATGAGCAGTTCTTC
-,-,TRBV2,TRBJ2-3,CASRDSWRGSTDTQYF,TGTGCCAGCAGGGATTCATGGCGGGGAAGCACAGATACGCAGTATTTT
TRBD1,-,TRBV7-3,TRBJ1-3,CASSLQGGDTIYF,TGTGCCAGCAGCTTACAGGGGGGCGACACCATATATTTT
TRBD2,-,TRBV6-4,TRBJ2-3,CASSASKRGGADTQYF,TGTGCCAGCAGTGCCAGTAAGCGGGGGGGCGCAGATACGCAGTATTTT
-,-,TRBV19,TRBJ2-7,CASNWRQSSYEQYF,TGTGCCAGCAATTGGCGGCAGAGCTCCTACGAGCAGTACTTC
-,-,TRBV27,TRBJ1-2,CASSLYRGGDYGYTF,TGTGCCAGCAGTTTATATAGGGGTGGGGACTATGGCTACACCTTC
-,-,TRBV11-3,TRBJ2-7,CASGRKGGADYEQYF,TGTGCCAGCGGCCGGAAAGGGGGGGCTGACTACGAGCAGTACTTC
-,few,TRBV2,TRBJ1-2,CASSASGVYGYTF,TGTGCCAGCAGTGCGTCAGGGGTCTATGGCTACACCTTC
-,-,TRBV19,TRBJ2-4,CASSFGSSGEAKNIQYF,TGTGCCAGTAGTTTTGGGAGCAGTGGGGAGGCCAAAAACATTCAGTACTTC
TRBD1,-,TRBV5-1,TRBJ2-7,CASSSVRDRGSEQYF,TGCGCCAGCAGCTCCGTCCGGGACAGGGGTTCCGAGCAGTACTTC
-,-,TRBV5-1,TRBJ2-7,CASSSNPQGHEQYF,TGCGCCAGCAGCTCAAATCCACAGGGCCACGAGCAGTACTTC
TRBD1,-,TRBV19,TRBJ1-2,CASSPRQGNDYGYTF,TGTGCCAGTAGTCCCCGACAGGGGAACGACTATGGCTACACCTTC
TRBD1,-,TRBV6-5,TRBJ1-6,CASRPGTDNSPLHF,TGTGCCAGCAGGCCCGGGACAGATAATTCACCCCTCCACTTT
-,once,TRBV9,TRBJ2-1,CASSVGLRSSYNEQFF,TGTGCCAGCAGCGTAGGGCTACGGAGCTCCTACAATGAGCAGTTCTTC
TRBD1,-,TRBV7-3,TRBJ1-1,CASSSGTGGRRTEAFF,TGTGCCAGCAGCTCCGGGACAGGGGGCAGGAGAACTGAAGCTTTCTTT
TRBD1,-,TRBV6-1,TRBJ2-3,CASSVIRTGVYF,TGTGCCAGCAGTGTAATTCGGACAGGGGTCTATTTT
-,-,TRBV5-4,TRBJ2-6,CASSFPQSSGANVLTF,TGTGCCAGCAGCTTCCCTCAGTCCTCTGGGGCCAACGTCCTGACTTTC
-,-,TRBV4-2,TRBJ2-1,CASSPILGSWNEQFF,TGTGCCAGCAGCCCTATTCTGGGCAGTTGGAATGAGCAGTTCTTC
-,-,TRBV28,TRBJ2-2,CASSPDRNTGELFF,TGTGCCAGCAGCCCGGACAGGAACACCGGGGAGCTGTTTTTT
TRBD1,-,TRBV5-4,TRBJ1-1,CASSLGQGAVGTEAFF,TGTGCCAGCAGCTTGGGGCAGGGGGCCGTAGGCACTGAAGCTTTCTTT
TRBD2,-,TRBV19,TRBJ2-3,CASSITPGQRGDTQYF,TGTGCCAGTAGTATCACTCCGGGGCAGCGGGGGGATACGCAGTATTTT
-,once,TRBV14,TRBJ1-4,CASSQRGYNEKLFF,TGTGCCAGCAGCCAAAGGGGGTATAATGAAAAACTGTTTTTT
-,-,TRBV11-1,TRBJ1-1,CASSSRGWSEAFF,TGTGCCAGCAGCTCAAGGGGTTGGAGTGAAGCTTTCTTT
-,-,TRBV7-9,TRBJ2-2,CASSFIQANTGELFF,TGTGCCAGCAGCTTCATCCAGGCGAACACCGGGGAGCTGTTTTTT
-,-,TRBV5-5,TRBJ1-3,CASSLGGTSGNTIYF,TGTGCCAGCAGCTTAGGGGGAACCTCTGGAAACACCATATATTTT